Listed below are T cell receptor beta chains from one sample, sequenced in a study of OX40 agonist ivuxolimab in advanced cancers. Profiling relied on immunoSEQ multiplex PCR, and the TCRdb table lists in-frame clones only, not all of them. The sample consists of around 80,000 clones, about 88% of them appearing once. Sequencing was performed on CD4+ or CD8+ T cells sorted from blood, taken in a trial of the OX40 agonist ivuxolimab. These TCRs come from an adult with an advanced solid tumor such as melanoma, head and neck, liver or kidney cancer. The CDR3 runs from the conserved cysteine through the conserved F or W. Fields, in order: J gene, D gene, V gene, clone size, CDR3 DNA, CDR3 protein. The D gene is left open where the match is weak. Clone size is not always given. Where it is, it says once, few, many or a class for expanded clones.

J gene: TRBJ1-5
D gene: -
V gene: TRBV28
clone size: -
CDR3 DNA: TGTGCCAGCAGTTTAAGGCCCAGCCCTCAGCCCCAGCATTTT
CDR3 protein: CASSLRPSPQPQHF

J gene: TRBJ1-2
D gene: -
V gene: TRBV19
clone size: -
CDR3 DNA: TGTGCCAGTAGCCCCCTCGGTGTGGGTAGCTATGGCTACACCTTC
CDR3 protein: CASSPLGVGSYGYTF

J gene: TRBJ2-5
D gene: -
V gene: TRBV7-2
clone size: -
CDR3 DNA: TGTGCCAGCAGCTCTTTAGAGACCCAGTACTTC
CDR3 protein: CASSSLETQYF

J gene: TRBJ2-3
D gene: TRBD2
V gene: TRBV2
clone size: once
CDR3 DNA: TGTGCCAGTAGCGGGACCGCCACAGATACGCAGTATTTT
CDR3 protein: CASSGTATDTQYF

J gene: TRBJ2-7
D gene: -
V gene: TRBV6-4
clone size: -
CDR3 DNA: TGTGCCAGGCCCCTTGACAGCTACGAGCAGTACTTC
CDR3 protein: CARPLDSYEQYF

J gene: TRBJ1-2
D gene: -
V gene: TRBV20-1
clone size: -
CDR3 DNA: TGCAGTGCTAGGGAAACTTATGGCTACACCTTC
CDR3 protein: CSARETYGYTF

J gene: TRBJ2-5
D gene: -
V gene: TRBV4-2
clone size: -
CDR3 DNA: TGTGCCAGCAGCCAAGAAGCTGACACCGAAGAGACCCAGTACTTC
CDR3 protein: CASSQEADTEETQYF

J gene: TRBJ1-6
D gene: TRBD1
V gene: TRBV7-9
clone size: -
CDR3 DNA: TGTGCCAGCAGCTCTAGTGGGACAGGGGGCAATTCACCCCTCCACTTT
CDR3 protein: CASSSSGTGGNSPLHF

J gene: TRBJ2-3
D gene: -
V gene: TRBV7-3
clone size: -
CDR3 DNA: TGTGCCAGCAGCTTAACGTCGGGGGGCACCACAGATACGCAGTATTTT
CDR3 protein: CASSLTSGGTTDTQYF

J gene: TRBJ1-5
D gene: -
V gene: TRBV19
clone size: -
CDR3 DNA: TGTGCCAGTAGCCTGGACGTAATGGGCAATCAGCCCCAGCATTTT
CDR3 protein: CASSLDVMGNQPQHF

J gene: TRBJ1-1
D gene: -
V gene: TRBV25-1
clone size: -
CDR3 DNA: TGTGCCAGCAGAAAAACAGGGTCGGGCACTGAAGCTTTCTTT
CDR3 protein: CASRKTGSGTEAFF

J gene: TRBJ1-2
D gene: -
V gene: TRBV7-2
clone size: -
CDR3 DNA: TGTGCCAGCAGCTTAGCACCCCAGGGGAACTATGGCTACACCTTC
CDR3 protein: CASSLAPQGNYGYTF

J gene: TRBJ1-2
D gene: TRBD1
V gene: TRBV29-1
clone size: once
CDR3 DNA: TGCAGCGTTGGCCAGGGGGGGGACTATGGCTACACCTTC
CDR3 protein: CSVGQGGDYGYTF

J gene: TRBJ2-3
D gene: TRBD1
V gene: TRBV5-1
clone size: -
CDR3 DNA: TGCGCCAGCAGCCCCTGGACAGGGTCTAGCACAGATACGCAGTATTTT
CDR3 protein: CASSPWTGSSTDTQYF

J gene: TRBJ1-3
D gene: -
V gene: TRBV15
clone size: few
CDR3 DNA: TGTGCCACCAGCAGAGTCGAAGGGGTTGGAAACACCATATATTTT
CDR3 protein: CATSRVEGVGNTIYF

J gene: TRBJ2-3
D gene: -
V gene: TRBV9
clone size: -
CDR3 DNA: TGTGCCAGCAGCGTAGTGGGGTGGGGAACAGATACGCAGTATTTT
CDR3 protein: CASSVVGWGTDTQYF

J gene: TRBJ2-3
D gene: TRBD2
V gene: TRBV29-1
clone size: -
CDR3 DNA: TGCAGCGTTGCGGCGGGGGGCCTCACAGATACGCAGTATTTT
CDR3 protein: CSVAAGGLTDTQYF

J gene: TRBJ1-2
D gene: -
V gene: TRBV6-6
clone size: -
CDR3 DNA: TGTGCCAGCAGTTACGGCAGGGAGTCTGGCTACACCTTC
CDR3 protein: CASSYGRESGYTF

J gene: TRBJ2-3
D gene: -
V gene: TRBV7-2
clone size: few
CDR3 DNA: TGTGCCAGCAGCTCCGCGGTGAGCGCAGATACGCAGTATTTT
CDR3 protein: CASSSAVSADTQYF

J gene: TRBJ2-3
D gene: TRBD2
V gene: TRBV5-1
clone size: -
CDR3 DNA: TGCGCCAGCAGTCCTGGACTAGCGGGAGATACGCAGTATTTT
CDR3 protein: CASSPGLAGDTQYF

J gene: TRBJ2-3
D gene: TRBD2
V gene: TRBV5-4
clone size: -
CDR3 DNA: TGTGCCAGCAGCTTGTTAGTAGAGCGGGGATCAGATACGCAGTATTTT
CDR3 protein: CASSLLVERGSDTQYF

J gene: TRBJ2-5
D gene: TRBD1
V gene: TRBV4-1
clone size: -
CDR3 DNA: TGCGCCAGCAGCCAAGATAGGCTGGGGACAGGGAACAGGGCCCAGTACTTC
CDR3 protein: CASSQDRLGTGNRAQYF

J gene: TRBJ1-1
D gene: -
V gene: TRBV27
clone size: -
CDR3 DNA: TGTGCCAGCAGTTTACAGGGAGGGGTGACTGAAGCTTTCTTT
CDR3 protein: CASSLQGGVTEAFF

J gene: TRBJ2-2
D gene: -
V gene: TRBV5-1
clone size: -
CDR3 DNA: TGCGCCAGCAGCTTGGGGACAGTTTCCACCGGGGAGCTGTTTTTT
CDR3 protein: CASSLGTVSTGELFF

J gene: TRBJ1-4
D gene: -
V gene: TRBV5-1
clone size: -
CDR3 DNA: TGCGCCAGCAGCTTACGTCCGGATAATGAAAAACTGTTTTTT
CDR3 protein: CASSLRPDNEKLFF

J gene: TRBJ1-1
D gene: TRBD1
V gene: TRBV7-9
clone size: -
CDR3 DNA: TGTGCCAGCAGCCCCGGACAGGTGAACACTGAAGCTTTCTTT
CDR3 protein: CASSPGQVNTEAFF

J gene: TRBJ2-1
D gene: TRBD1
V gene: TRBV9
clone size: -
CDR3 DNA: TGTGCCAGCAGTCCCGGGACAGGGACTCTCCCACCTCAGTTCTTC
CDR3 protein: CASSPGTGTLPPQFF

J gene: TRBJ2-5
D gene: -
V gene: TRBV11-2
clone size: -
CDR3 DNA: TGTGCCAGCAGCCCAGGGTCCCAAGAGACCCAGTACTTC
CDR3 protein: CASSPGSQETQYF

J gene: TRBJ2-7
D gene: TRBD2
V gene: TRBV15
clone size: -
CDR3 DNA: TGTGCCACCAGCAGAGATCGGGTGGGAGGGCTTTACGAGCAGTACTTC
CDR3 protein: CATSRDRVGGLYEQYF

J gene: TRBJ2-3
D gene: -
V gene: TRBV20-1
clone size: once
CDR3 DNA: TGCAGTGCTAGGGCCACAGATACGCAGTATTTT
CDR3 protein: CSARATDTQYF

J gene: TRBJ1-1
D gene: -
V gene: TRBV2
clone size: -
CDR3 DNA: TGTGCCAGCAGTGAAAGGGAATTCTTTGAGATAACTGAAGCTTTCTTT
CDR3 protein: CASSEREFFEITEAFF

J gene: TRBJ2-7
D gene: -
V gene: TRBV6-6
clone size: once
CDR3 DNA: TGTGCCAGCAGTTACTCGAAGTGGCAGCCCTACGAGCAGTACTTC
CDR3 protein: CASSYSKWQPYEQYF

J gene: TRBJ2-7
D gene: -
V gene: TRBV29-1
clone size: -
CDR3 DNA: TGCAGCGCCCGGGGAGGGGGAAGCTCCTACGAGCAGTACTTC
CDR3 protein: CSARGGGSSYEQYF

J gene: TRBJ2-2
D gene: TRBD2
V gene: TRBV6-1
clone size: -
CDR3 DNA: TGTGTCATCCATGAGGGACTAGCGCCCACCGGGGAGCTGTTTTTT
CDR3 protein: CVIHEGLAPTGELFF

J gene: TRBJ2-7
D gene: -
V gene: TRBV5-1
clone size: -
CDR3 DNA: TGCGCCAGCAGCGAGAACCCGGGGGGCAACTACGAGCAGTACTTC
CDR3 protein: CASSENPGGNYEQYF

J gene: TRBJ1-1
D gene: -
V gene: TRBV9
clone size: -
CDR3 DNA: TGTGCCAGCAGCGTGATAGGACAGATGAACACTGAAGCTTTCTTT
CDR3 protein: CASSVIGQMNTEAFF

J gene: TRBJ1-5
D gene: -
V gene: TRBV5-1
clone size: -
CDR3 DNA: TGCGCCAGCAGCTTGGGAAGTAGCAATCAGCCCCAGCATTTT
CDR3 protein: CASSLGSSNQPQHF